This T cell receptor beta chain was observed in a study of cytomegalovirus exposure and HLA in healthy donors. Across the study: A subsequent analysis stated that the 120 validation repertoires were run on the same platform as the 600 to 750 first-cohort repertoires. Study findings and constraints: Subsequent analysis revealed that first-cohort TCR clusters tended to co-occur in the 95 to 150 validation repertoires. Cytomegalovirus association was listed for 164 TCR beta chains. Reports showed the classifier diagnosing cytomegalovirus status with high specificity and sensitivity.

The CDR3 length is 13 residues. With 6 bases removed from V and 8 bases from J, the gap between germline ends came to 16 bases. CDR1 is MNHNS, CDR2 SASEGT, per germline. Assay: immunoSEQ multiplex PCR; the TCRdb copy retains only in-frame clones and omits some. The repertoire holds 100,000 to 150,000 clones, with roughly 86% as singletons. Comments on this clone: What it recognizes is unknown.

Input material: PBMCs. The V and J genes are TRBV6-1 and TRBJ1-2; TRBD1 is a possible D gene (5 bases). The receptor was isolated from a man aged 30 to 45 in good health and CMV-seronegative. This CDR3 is CASRVLGDLGYTF. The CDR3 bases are TGTGCCAGCAGAGTGCTGGGGGACTTGGGCTACACCTTC.